This T cell receptor beta chain comes out of a study of cytomegalovirus exposure and HLA in healthy donors. The study's findings and limits: Segments of the TCR beta V type were, in most cases, productive about 87% or about 30% of the time in an earlier analysis. The records held CMV serostatus as the only immune exposure information.

The CDR3 extends over 16 amino acids. Trimming at V came to 1 base and at J to 7 bases, leaving 6 bases not matched to a gene. Germline assignment: CDR1 SGHVS and CDR2 FNYEAQ. Concerning this clone: Its antigen is as yet unknown.

The PCR made use of 60 Vbeta and 13 Jbeta primers. Sequencing used immunoSEQ multiplex PCR; TCRdb keeps in-frame clones, though not all of them. The sample shows under 150,000 clones, 79% of them seen only once. Sequencing was done on a sample of PBMCs. The TCR comes from a man aged 30-40 years in good health and CMV-seropositive. V gene TRBV7-6 combines with J gene TRBJ1-5; 11 nucleotides line up with TRBD1. The CDR3 DNA is TGTGCCAGCAGCTTAGGGACAGGGGGCGCCGGCCAGCCCCAGCATTTT. Its translation: CASSLGTGGAGQPQHF.